The present T cell receptor (beta chain) was sequenced within a study of blood T cell repertoires in COVID-19. Study details: Samples taken during acute and convalescent COVID-19 were collected in the United States, Italy and Spain. From T cells, B-cell-depleted T cells, or PBMCs came the material, which was cDNA or gDNA.

Source study methods: Reference gene primer amplification in the assay estimated nucleated cell counts. Method: immunoSEQ multiplex PCR; TCRdb's copy keeps in-frame clones and lacks some. V, J and clone size are taken as reported in that table, and D and trimming were inferred from the DNA itself. In the table there are tens of thousands of clones, about three quarters of which are singletons. The sample comprised peripheral blood. The clonotype originates from a man in his sixties or seventies with active or convalescent COVID-19.

This chain's CDR3 is CSASSQGQRHSNQPQHF. Written as DNA, the CDR3 is TGCAGTGCTAGTTCGCAAGGACAGCGCCATAGCAATCAGCCCCAGCATTTT. The gene calls are TRBV20-1 and TRBJ1-5; possibly TRBD1 for D (6 bases). Germline V gene data show CDR1 as DFQATT and CDR2 as SNEGSKA (reference sequence). V was cut by 3 bases and J by 0 bases, with 18 bases left in between. The CDR3 consists of 17 residues.